One and the same sample provided the 16 T cell receptor beta chains below, sequenced in a study of blood T cells in healthy people across ages. Together with a sample-barcoded 5' primer, a J-beta primer mix was included in a second PCR lasting about 6 to 11 cycles. MiXCR, run by TCRdb on the 5' RACE reads, gives a single entry per CDR3 protein. This table holds about a million distinct CDR3 sequences, around 54% found once. Specimen: blood. The receptors originated from a woman in her sixties in good health.

This clonotype turned up a few times. CDR3: CASSLGQANEKLFF. In DNA form, the CDR3 reads TGTGCCAGCAGTCTGGGGCAGGCTAATGAAAAACTGTTTTTT. This chain links TRBV12-3 or TRBV12-4 with TRBJ1-4; possible D gene TRBD1, 5 bases. This CDR3 has 14 amino acids. Trimming took off 5 bases at V and 3 bases at J, with 10 bases between the two ends.

The chain joins TRBV4-3 to TRBJ2-3, with a possible D match to TRBD2 (6 bases). CDR3 length equals 13 residues. V was cut by 0 bases and J by 8 bases, with 9 bases left in between. CDR1 is LGHNA and CDR2 is YSLEER in the germline V gene. In DNA, the CDR3 is TGCGCCAGCAGCCAAGATCTGGGGGGTACGCAGTATTTT. Translated, it gives CASSQDLGGTQYF.

CDR3 region: CASSQASGSLNYEQYF. The CDR3 DNA is TGCGCCAGCAGCCAGGCCTCGGGTTCCCTCAACTACGAGCAGTACTTC. The J gene is TRBJ2-7, the V gene TRBV4-1; no clear D. Germline CDR1 reads MGHRA; CDR2 reads YSYEKL. The CDR3 is 16 residues long. V was shortened by 3 bases and J by 3 bases, with 18 bases between the two germline ends.

This clonotype has only a few counts. The V and J genes are TRBV28 and TRBJ2-7; TRBD1 matches 10 bases. CDR3 length: 15 residues. The V segment lost 6 bases and the J segment 2 bases; nucleotides outside the gene matches: 7. Germline assignment: CDR1 MDHEN and CDR2 SYDVKM. CDR3 region: CASREWTGGAYEQYF. As DNA, the CDR3 is TGTGCCAGCAGAGAGTGGACAGGGGGGGCCTACGAGCAGTACTTC.

This clonotype appeared many times. V and J are TRBV5-1 and TRBJ2-7; the D gene could be TRBD1 or TRBD2 (5 bases each). Germline CDR1 reads SGHRS; CDR2 reads YFSETQ. The CDR3 contains 14 residues. Deletions cut 7 bases from V and 1 base from J, with 15 bases between. CDR3 bases: TGCGCCAGCCGCTACGATTGGGGGTCCTACGAGCAGTACTTC. It encodes CASRYDWGSYEQYF.

DNA for the CDR3: TGTGCCAGCAGCTCCCATACTGGGCAGTACTTC. Translation gives CASSSHTGQYF. The V and J genes are TRBV7-2 and TRBJ2-7; no firm D call. Germline CDR1 is SGHTA and CDR2 is FQGNSA. The germline V and J ends were trimmed by 4 bases and 9 bases, with 10 bases remaining between them. The CDR3 spans 11 residues.

The rearrangement joins TRBV3-1 to TRBJ2-3; possible D gene TRBD2, 7 bases. This CDR3 is built from 16 residues. Germline CDR1 reads LGHDT; CDR2 reads YNNKEL (reference sequence). V was cut by 10 bases and J by 2 bases, with 22 bases left in between. The chain's CDR3 is CATTREGGKITDTQYF. The CDR3 DNA sequence: TGTGCCACTACGAGGGAGGGGGGGAAGATCACAGATACGCAGTATTTT.

This chain connects TRBV7-2 to TRBJ1-2; maybe TRBD1 (6 bases). V was pared by 5 bases and J by 1 base, with 14 bases between. Germline V gene sequence: CDR1 SGHTA, CDR2 FQGNSA. The CDR3 totals 15 residues. The CDR3 DNA sequence: TGTGCCAGCAGCAGGGCCGGGGACATTAACTATGGCTACACCTTC. Translation gives CASSRAGDINYGYTF.

V is TRBV29-1 and J is TRBJ1-1; D not certain. Germline CDR1 is SQVTM and CDR2 is ANQGSEA. The CDR3 has 13 residues. Here the CDR3 reads CEATRVGGTEAFF. The CDR3 nucleotides are TGCGAAGCAACGCGGGTCGGTGGCACTGAAGCTTTCTTT.

The chain joins TRBV2 to TRBJ2-1, with D unresolved. Germline lookup yields CDR1 SNHLY and CDR2 FYNNEI. The CDR3 contains 12 residues. Trimming pared 11 bases from V and 2 bases from J, leaving 10 bases between. The CDR3: CAPGATYNEQFF. For the CDR3, the DNA is TGTGCCCCCGGAGCGACCTACAATGAGCAGTTCTTC.

The chain carries TRBV7-2 and TRBJ1-2, with TRBD1 identical over 7 bases. Germline trimming cut 4 bases from V and 1 base from J; bases unmatched to any gene: 3. The CDR3 sequence is 14 residues long. The germline V gene has CDR1 SGHTA and CDR2 FQGNSA. For the CDR3, the DNA is TGTGCCAGCAGCTCCGGGACAGTTAACTATGGCTACACCTTC. The encoded protein is CASSSGTVNYGYTF.

This clonotype was found many times. V and J are TRBV29-1 and TRBJ2-5, with TRBD2 identical over 10 bases. The CDR3 contains 14 residues. Germline V gene lookup returns CDR1 SQVTM and CDR2 ANQGSEA. V gave up 4 bases and J gave up 7 bases; unmatched junction bases: 9. DNA for the CDR3: TGCAGCGTTGCTGCTAGCGGGAGAGGGGGGACCCAGTACTTC. This translates into CSVAASGRGGTQYF.

There are many counts of this clonotype. The J gene is TRBJ2-1, the V gene TRBV6-6; TRBD1 might be the D (6 bases). The CDR3 spans 13 residues. V lost 0 bases and J lost 7, with 7 bases in between. The germline CDR1 and CDR2 sequences are MNHNY and SVGAGI (reference sequence). CDR3 amino acids: CASSYSGANEQFF. The CDR3 nucleotides read TGTGCCAGCAGTTACTCGGGGGCTAATGAGCAGTTCTTC.

The J gene is TRBJ2-3, the V gene TRBV12-5; possible D gene TRBD1, 6 bases. CDR3 length: 15 residues. The V and J ends lost 1 base and 1 base respectively, with 9 bases between them. Germline CDR1 is LGHNT and CDR2 is FRNRAP. The CDR3 DNA is TGTGCTAGTGGTTTGGGGGACATCCGCACAGATACGCAGTATTTT. Residues: CASGLGDIRTDTQYF.

This clonotype was observed a handful of times. The chain carries TRBV7-9 and TRBJ2-5; D is ambiguous. Trimming removed 7 bases at V and 5 bases at J, with 14 bases between. The CDR3 spans 13 residues. The germline gives CDR1 SEHNR, CDR2 FQNEAQ (reference sequence). The CDR3 loop reads CASKGPNGETQYF. CDR3 DNA: TGTGCCAGCAAAGGTCCCAACGGGGAGACCCAGTACTTC.

This clonotype was seen a single time. The DNA for the CDR3 is TGTGCCATCAGGGACAGGGGTGATGGCTACACCTTC. Translating it yields CAIRDRGDGYTF. The chain employs TRBV10-3 and TRBJ1-2; 9 nucleotides match TRBD1. The CDR3 is 12 amino acids. Germline V gene lookup returns CDR1 ENHRY and CDR2 SYGVKD. V dropped 6 bases and J dropped 6; count of bases not matched to a gene: 2.